The next 4 T cell receptor beta chains were all read from a single sample in a study of shared clonotypes between healthy human individuals. Libraries were prepared by immunoSEQ multiplex PCR; TCRdb keeps only in-frame clonotypes and omits some of them. The table lists roughly 330,000 clones, 74% of them singletons, with over 9% in the top ten. The sample was memory CD4+ T cells sorted from blood. Indicated subset: CD45RA-negative fraction. All receptors derive from a man between 25 and 39 years old in good health.

This chain's CDR3 is CASSDDGLYDTGELFF. DNA of the CDR3: TGTGCCAGCAGTGACGACGGATTGTACGACACCGGGGAGCTGTTTTTT. The chain combines TRBV25-1 with TRBJ2-2; no clear D gene. Germline assignment: CDR1 MGHDK and CDR2 SYGVNS. V was clipped by 3 bases and J by 3 bases, with 14 bases between them. This CDR3 is 16 amino acids long.

The chain links TRBV29-1 to TRBJ2-2; 9 nucleotides line up with TRBD2. The J segment lost 5 bases and the V segment lost 4 bases, leaving 8 bases of the junction unmatched. Germline CDR1 is SQVTM and CDR2 is ANQGSEA. The CDR3 runs to 15 residues. The CDR3 DNA reads TGCAGCGTTGTGGTAGCGGGAGTTGGAACCGGGGAGCTGTTTTTT. Protein sequence: CSVVVAGVGTGELFF.

This clone has a handful of counts. The V gene is TRBV5-6, the J gene TRBJ1-4; 7 positions match TRBD1. J was trimmed by 8 bases and V by 4 bases; bases with no gene match: 14. CDR3 length equals 16 residues. The V gene's germline CDR1 is SGHDT and CDR2 YYEEEE. CDR3 nucleotide sequence: TGTGCCAGCAGCAAGCCCCACGACAGGGTGGAGGAAAAACTGTTTTTT. It codes for CASSKPHDRVEEKLFF.

This rearrangement joins TRBV7-6 to TRBJ2-1, with D maybe TRBD1 (6 bases). Germline CDR1 is SGHVS and CDR2 is FNYEAQ. Trimming took 6 bases from V and 6 from J, leaving 12 bases between them. The CDR3 consists of 13 residues. The CDR3 reads CASSIDRLNEQFF. CDR3 coding DNA: TGTGCCAGCAGTATAGACAGGCTCAATGAGCAGTTCTTC.